A selection of T cell receptor beta chains follows, all from one sample in a study of brain metastases from non-small cell lung cancer. Repertoires were generated with immunoSEQ multiplex PCR, while TCRdb's copy carries only in-frame clones and drops some. The sample contains approximately 2,000 clones, 90% to 95% of which appear only once. Sequencing was carried out using primary lung tumor tissue. These TCRs come from a donor at least 40 years old with non-small cell lung cancer. Both conserved end residues are part of each CDR3. D genes are given only for firm matches. Size values are once, few and many counts, or a class for expanded clones, and some rows have none.

J | V | size | D | CDR3 | DNA
TRBJ1-1 | TRBV6-5 | NA | NA | CASSSTRVRNTEAFF | TGTGCCAGCAGTTCGACCAGGGTCAGGAACACTGAAGCTTTCTTT
TRBJ1-1 | TRBV24-1 | NA | NA | CATSDFRYTEAFF | TGTGCCACCAGTGATTTCAGGTACACTGAAGCTTTCTTT
TRBJ2-3 | TRBV19 | large | NA | CASSTTPGTDTQYF | TGTGCCAGTAGCACCACTCCGGGCACAGATACGCAGTATTTT
TRBJ1-1 | TRBV27 | NA | NA | CTSSPWEGRRTEAFF | TGTACCAGCAGTCCATGGGAGGGGCGCCGGACTGAAGCTTTCTTT
TRBJ2-2 | TRBV29-1 | NA | NA | CSVERVNGELFF | TGCAGCGTTGAAAGGGTGAACGGGGAGCTGTTTTTT
TRBJ2-5 | TRBV4-2 | once | NA | CASSPIGHVRQETQYF | TGTGCCAGCAGCCCGATCGGACACGTCCGACAAGAGACCCAGTACTTC
TRBJ1-1 | TRBV18 | once | NA | CASSPPGSNTEAFF | TGTGCCAGCTCACCACCAGGCTCGAACACTGAAGCTTTCTTT
TRBJ2-1 | TRBV20-1 | NA | NA | CSTSSNYNEQFF | TGCAGTACTAGTAGCAACTACAATGAGCAGTTCTTC
TRBJ2-7 | TRBV4-1 | NA | NA | CASSQPWGGLGEQYF | TGCGCCAGCAGCCAACCGTGGGGCGGGTTGGGCGAGCAGTACTTC
TRBJ2-7 | TRBV12-5 | NA | NA | CASGLRSVAYEQYF | TGTGCTAGTGGTTTGCGGTCAGTAGCCTACGAGCAGTACTTC
TRBJ2-7 | TRBV5-1 | NA | NA | CASSLGTSSYEQYF | TGCGCCAGCAGCTTGGGGACAAGCTCCTACGAGCAGTACTTC
TRBJ2-3 | TRBV10-3 | NA | NA | CAISDPAESRDTQYF | TGTGCCATCAGTGATCCAGCGGAGTCTAGAGATACGCAGTATTTT
TRBJ2-7 | TRBV29-1 | NA | NA | CSVAPRAYEQYF | TGCAGTGTCGCGCCCCGAGCTTACGAGCAGTACTTC